The sequence of this T cell receptor (beta chain) was determined in a study of Ad26.COV2.S vaccination and SARS-CoV-2 variants. Turning to the study itself: Donor was one of the participants in the Ad26.COV2.S arm of the COV1001 trial. Findings of the study overall: Vaccine recipients showed a spike-specific TCR breadth that was higher than in placebo recipients. Researchers reported similar non-spike TCR breadth in vaccine and placebo recipients.

Noted treatment: around 19 received Ad26.COV2.S at low or high dose, single or two shots; 5 received placebo; per-sample allocation not given. After the first vaccine or placebo injection, samples were drawn on day 63. Sequencing used immunoSEQ multiplex PCR; TCRdb keeps in-frame clones, though not all of them. The sample contains about 680,000 clones, around 89% of which appear only once. The germline V gene encodes CDR1 SGDLS and CDR2 YYNGEE. The V segment lost 0 bases and the J segment 7 bases; nucleotides outside the gene matches: 3. The CDR3 is 14 amino acids. Turning to this clone: What it binds is not known.

The material sequenced was peripheral blood, taken in a trial of Ad26.COV2.S vaccine versus placebo. The clonotype originates from a person aged 18-60 years who received the Ad26.COV2.S COVID-19 vaccine or a placebo. V is TRBV9 and J is TRBJ1-2; 10 bases align to TRBD1. This CDR3 is CASSVEGTGVGYTF. The CDR3 DNA reads TGTGCCAGCAGCGTAGAAGGGACAGGGGTTGGCTACACCTTC.